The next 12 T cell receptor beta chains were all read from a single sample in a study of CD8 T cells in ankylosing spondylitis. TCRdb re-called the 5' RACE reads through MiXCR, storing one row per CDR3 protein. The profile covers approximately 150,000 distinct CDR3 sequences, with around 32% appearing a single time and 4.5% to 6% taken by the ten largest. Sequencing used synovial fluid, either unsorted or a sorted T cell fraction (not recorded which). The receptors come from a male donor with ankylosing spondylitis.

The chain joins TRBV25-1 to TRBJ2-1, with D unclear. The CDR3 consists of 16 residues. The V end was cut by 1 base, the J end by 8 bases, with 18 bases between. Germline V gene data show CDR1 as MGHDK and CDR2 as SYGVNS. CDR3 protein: CASSELTGTNWDEQFF. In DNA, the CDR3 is TGTGCCAGCAGTGAATTGACGGGCACGAATTGGGATGAGCAGTTCTTC.

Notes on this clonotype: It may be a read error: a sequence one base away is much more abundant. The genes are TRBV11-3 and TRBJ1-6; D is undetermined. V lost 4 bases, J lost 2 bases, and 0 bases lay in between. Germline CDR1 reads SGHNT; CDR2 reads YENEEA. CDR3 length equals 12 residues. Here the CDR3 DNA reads TGTGCCAGCAGCTCCTATAATTCACCCCTCCACTTT. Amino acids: CASSSYNSPLHF.

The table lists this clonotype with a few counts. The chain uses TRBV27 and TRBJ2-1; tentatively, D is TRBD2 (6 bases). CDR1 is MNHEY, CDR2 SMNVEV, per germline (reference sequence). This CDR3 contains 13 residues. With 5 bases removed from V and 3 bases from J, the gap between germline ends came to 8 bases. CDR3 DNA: TGTGCCAGCAGTGTAGCGGTCTACAATGAGCAGTTCTTC. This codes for CASSVAVYNEQFF.

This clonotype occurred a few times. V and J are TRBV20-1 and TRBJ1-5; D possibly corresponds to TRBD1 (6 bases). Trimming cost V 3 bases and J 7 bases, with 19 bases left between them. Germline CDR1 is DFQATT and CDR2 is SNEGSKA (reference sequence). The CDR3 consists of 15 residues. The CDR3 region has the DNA TGCAGTGCTAGGAAACAGGGAAGAGGCGACCAGCCCCAGCATTTT. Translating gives CSARKQGRGDQPQHF.

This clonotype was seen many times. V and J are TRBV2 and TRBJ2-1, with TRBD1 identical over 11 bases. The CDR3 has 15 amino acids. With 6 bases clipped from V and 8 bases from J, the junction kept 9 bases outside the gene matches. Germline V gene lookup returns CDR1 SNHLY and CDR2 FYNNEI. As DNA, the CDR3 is TGTGCCAGCAGACCCGGGACAGGGGGTTTCCATGAGCAGTTCTTC. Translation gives CASRPGTGGFHEQFF.

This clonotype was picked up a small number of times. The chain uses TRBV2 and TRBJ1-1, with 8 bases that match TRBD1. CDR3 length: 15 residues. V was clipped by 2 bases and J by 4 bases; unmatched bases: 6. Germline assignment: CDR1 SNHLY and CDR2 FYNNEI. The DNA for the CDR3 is TGTGCCAGCAGTGAACAGGGGGCTATCCGCACTGAAGCTTTCTTT. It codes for CASSEQGAIRTEAFF.

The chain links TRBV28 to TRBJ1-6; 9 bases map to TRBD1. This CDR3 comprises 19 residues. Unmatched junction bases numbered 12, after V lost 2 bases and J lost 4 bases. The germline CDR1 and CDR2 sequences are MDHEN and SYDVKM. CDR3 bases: TGTGCCAGCAGTTTAGAACAGGGGGCGATGGGATTTTATAATTCACCCCTCCACTTT. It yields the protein CASSLEQGAMGFYNSPLHF.

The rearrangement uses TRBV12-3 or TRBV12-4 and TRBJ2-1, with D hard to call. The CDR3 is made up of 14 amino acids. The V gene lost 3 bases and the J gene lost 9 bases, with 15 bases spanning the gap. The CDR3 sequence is CASSFASKAPEQFF. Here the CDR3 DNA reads TGTGCCAGCAGTTTTGCTAGTAAGGCCCCTGAGCAGTTCTTC.

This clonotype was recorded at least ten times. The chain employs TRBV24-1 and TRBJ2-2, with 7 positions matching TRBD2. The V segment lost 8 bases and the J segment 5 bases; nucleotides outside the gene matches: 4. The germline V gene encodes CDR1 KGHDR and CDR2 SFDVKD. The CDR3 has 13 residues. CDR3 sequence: CATNAGVTGELFF. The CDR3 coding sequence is TGTGCCACCAATGCGGGGGTTACCGGGGAGCTGTTTTTT.

This chain's CDR3 is CASSPGSPQETQYF. As DNA, the CDR3 is TGTGCCAGCTCCCCGGGGTCGCCCCAAGAGACCCAGTACTTC. V usage is TRBV18 and J usage is TRBJ2-5; tentative D call: TRBD2 (5 bases). V shed 6 bases and J shed 1 base, with 12 bases lying between them. The CDR3 extends over 14 amino acids. Germline loops: CDR1 KGHSH, CDR2 LQKENI.

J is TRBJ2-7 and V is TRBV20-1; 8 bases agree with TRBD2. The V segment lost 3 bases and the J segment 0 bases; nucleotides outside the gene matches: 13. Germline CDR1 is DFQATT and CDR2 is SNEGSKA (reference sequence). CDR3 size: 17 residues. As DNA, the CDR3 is TGCAGTGCTAGCCCCAACCCAACTAGCGGCTCCTCCTACGAGCAGTACTTC. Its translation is CSASPNPTSGSSYEQYF.

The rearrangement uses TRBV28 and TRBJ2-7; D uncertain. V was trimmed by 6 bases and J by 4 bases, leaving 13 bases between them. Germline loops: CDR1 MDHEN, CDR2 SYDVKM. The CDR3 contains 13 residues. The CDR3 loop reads CASSYTGRYEQYF. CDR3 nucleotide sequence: TGTGCCAGCAGCTACACCGGACGGTACGAGCAGTACTTC.